This entry is about one T cell receptor (beta chain). This clonotype was counted a few times. Its antigen remains unidentified. No much larger clone is present one base from it, and per-base qualities are unavailable. These data belong to a study of T-cell reconstitution after alpha-beta-depleted transplantation in children (dated by TCRdb to 2015 to 2016). As for the study more broadly: T-cell immune reconstitution after TCRalphabeta/CD19-depleted allogeneic hematopoietic cell transplantation in children was quantitatively tracked in the study by means of TCR repertoire profiling.

The CDR3 measures 12 amino acids from cysteine to phenylalanine. This entry keeps only the CDR3 DNA: 36 bases, framed from base 1. Per the germline V gene, ENHRY is the CDR1 and SYGVKD is the CDR2. The junction shows trimming of 8 bases on V and 4 bases on J, and the gene matches do not reach 3 bases of it. Libraries were made using PCR. TCRdb records Illumina HiSeq 2500 as the sequencer. To normalize quantification of the TCRbeta repertoire, the TCR libraries were built with molecular barcoding that relied on unique molecular identifiers. TCRdb trimmed the raw reads at Q25, called clones with MiXCR and kept productive beta chains. Rows merge per CDR3 protein into single entries with the most common DNA and genes. Recorded for this sample are more than 550,000 distinct CDR3 sequences; about 10% of them occurred a single time. The ten most abundant clones make up roughly 4% of the sample.

This material consisted of PBMCs from the stem cell graft donor, taken from the stem cell graft. The receptor's source is a human donor who donated a stem cell graft to a child with acute myeloid leukemia. The rearrangement joined TRBV10-3 to TRBJ2-5; TRBD2 aligns with 8 central bases. The nucleotides read TGTGCCATCGCGGGAGGTGGAGAGACCCAGTACTTC. It is translated as CAIAGGGETQYF.